Below are 15 T cell receptor beta chains sequenced from a single sample in a study of blood T cell repertoires in COVID-19. TCRdb's table, derived via immunoSEQ multiplex PCR, lists solely in-frame clones and lacks some. The table includes 400,000 to 550,000 clones, nearly 90% detected once. The sample consisted of PBMCs or T cells enriched from blood (not recorded which). These TCRs come from a woman younger than 35 with acute COVID-19.

This chain uses TRBV30 with TRBJ1-4, with D tentatively TRBD1 (6 bases). The CDR3 is 13 amino acids. V was shortened by 2 bases and J by 6 bases, with 10 bases between the two germline ends. CDR1 is GTSNPN, CDR2 SVGIG, per germline (reference sequence). CDR3 protein: CAWSTGYDEKLFF. The CDR3 DNA reads TGTGCCTGGAGTACAGGGTATGATGAAAAACTGTTTTTT. Combining the CDR3 with reference TRBV30 and TRBJ1-4 gives the whole variable domain SQTIHQWPATLVQPVGSPLSLECTVEGTSNPNLYWYRQAAGRGLQLLFYSVGIGQISSEVPQNLSASRPQDRQFILSSKKLLLSDSGFYLCAWSTGYDEKLFFGSGTQLSVL.

This chain uses TRBV5-6 with TRBJ2-6, with D possibly TRBD2 on 6 matching bases. CDR3 length: 19 residues. From germline, CDR1 is SGHDT and CDR2 YYEEEE. Trimming pared 0 bases from V and 1 base from J, leaving 17 bases between. CDR3 coding DNA: TGTGCCAGCAGCTTGGGAAGGTGGGGGGACCCGTCTGGGGCCAACGTCCTGACTTTC. Residues: CASSLGRWGDPSGANVLTF.

The rearrangement uses TRBV7-9 and TRBJ2-7; 9 bases agree with TRBD1. The CDR3 contains 15 residues. The junction had 6 bases not matched to a gene; V was cut back by 5 bases and J by 1 base. CDR1 and CDR2 from the germline V gene are SEHNR and FQNEAQ (reference sequence). In DNA form, the CDR3 reads TGTGCCAGCAGCCGTGGGACAGGGATATCCTACGAGCAGTACTTC. This sequence encodes CASSRGTGISYEQYF.

There are a few counts of this clone. This chain links TRBV15 with TRBJ1-1; weak D call: TRBD1 (6 bases). The CDR3 runs 13 residues. Germline V gene sequence: CDR1 LNHNV, CDR2 YYDKDF (reference sequence). V was pared by 1 base and J by 9 bases, with 12 bases between. Here the CDR3 DNA reads TGTGCCACCAGCAGAGGACAGGTCCCACAAGCTTTCTTT. It translates to CATSRGQVPQAFF.

This clone showed up just once. The V and J genes are TRBV29-1 and TRBJ1-1; D uncertain. Germline CDR1 is SQVTM and CDR2 is ANQGSEA. The CDR3 runs 12 residues. Trimming shortened V by 7 bases and J by 7 bases, and 16 bases separated the two germline ends. The CDR3 nucleotides are TGCAGCGGAGAAATGACGGGGATTGAAGCTTTCTTT. Its protein product is CSGEMTGIEAFF. Drawing the rest from reference TRBV29-1 and TRBJ1-1, the complete variable domain is SAVISQKPSRDICQRGTSLTIQCQVDSQVTMMFWYRQQPGQSLTLIATANQGSEATYESGFVIDKFPISRPNLTFSTLTVSNMSPEDSSIYLCSGEMTGIEAFFGQGTRLTVV.

This chain uses TRBV30 with TRBJ2-7; 8 bases fit TRBD1. The ends lost 3 bases at V and 4 bases at J; junction bases unmatched: 8. CDR3 length: 14 amino acids. The germline V gene has CDR1 GTSNPN and CDR2 SVGIG (reference sequence). DNA of the CDR3: TGTGCCTGGAGCGGACCCAGGGGGCGATACGAGCAGTACTTC. It is translated as CAWSGPRGRYEQYF. Combining the CDR3 with reference TRBV30 and TRBJ2-7 gives the whole variable domain SQTIHQWPATLVQPVGSPLSLECTVEGTSNPNLYWYRQAAGRGLQLLFYSVGIGQISSEVPQNLSASRPQDRQFILSSKKLLLSDSGFYLCAWSGPRGRYEQYFGPGTRLTVT.

V and J are TRBV18 and TRBJ1-5, with 10 bases lining up with TRBD1. Germline assignment: CDR1 KGHSH and CDR2 LQKENI. The CDR3 spans 15 residues. The trim removed 6 bases at V and 6 bases at J, leaving 8 bases unmatched. The CDR3: CASSLGTGVIQPQHF. CDR3 coding DNA: TGTGCCAGCTCCCTAGGGACAGGGGTTATTCAGCCCCAGCATTTT.

This rearrangement joins TRBV12-3 or TRBV12-4 to TRBJ2-5; 7 bases fit TRBD1. This CDR3 has 12 residues. J lost 2 bases, V lost 9 bases, and 3 bases had no gene match. Here the CDR3 reads CASRDSQETQYF. For the CDR3, the DNA is TGTGCCAGTAGGGACAGTCAAGAGACCCAGTACTTC.

In its sample, this clone was seen once. The same CDR3 also results from other DNA sequences found in this sample. V is TRBV7-9 and J is TRBJ2-5; 7 bases agree with TRBD1. V trimming: 5 bases; J trimming: 2 bases; junction bases outside the gene matches: 5. CDR1 is SEHNR, CDR2 FQNEAQ, per germline (reference sequence). The CDR3 loop spans 14 amino acids. In DNA, the CDR3 is TGTGCCAGCAGCCACCGGGACAGACAAGAGACCCAGTACTTC. It codes for CASSHRDRQETQYF.

The chain couples TRBV5-1 to TRBJ1-2, with D perhaps matching TRBD1 (5 bases). The V and J ends lost 4 bases and 6 bases respectively, with 16 bases between them. The CDR3 is made up of 14 amino acids. CDR1 SGHRS and CDR2 YFSETQ come from the germline V gene. The CDR3 DNA follows: TGCGCCAGCAGCCGGAAAGACTCGGGGGATGGCTACACCTTC. Translating gives CASSRKDSGDGYTF.

The chain has TRBV5-1 and TRBJ2-7; possibly TRBD1 for D (5 bases). The V end was cut by 0 bases, the J end by 0 bases, with 13 bases between. The CDR3 extends over 16 amino acids. Germline values: CDR1 SGHRS, CDR2 YFSETQ. The CDR3 coding sequence is TGCGCCAGCAGCTTGGGTCCAGGGATCAGCTCCTACGAGCAGTACTTC. Residues: CASSLGPGISSYEQYF.

As regards this clone: Other nucleotide sequences in the sample specify the same CDR3. The J gene is TRBJ2-7, the V gene TRBV5-4, with D possibly TRBD2 on 5 matching bases. The CDR3 sequence is 12 residues long. With 4 bases removed from V and 0 bases from J, the gap between germline ends came to 5 bases. Per germline, CDR1 SGHNT and CDR2 YYREEE (reference sequence). The CDR3 protein is CASSRDSYEQYF. The CDR3, as DNA: TGTGCCAGCAGCCGGGACTCCTACGAGCAGTACTTC.

The chain has TRBV19 and TRBJ2-5; TRBD2 agrees at 10 bases. The CDR3 spans 18 residues. J was trimmed by 2 bases and V by 5 bases; bases with no gene match: 14. The germline V gene encodes CDR1 LNHDA and CDR2 SQIVND (reference sequence). CDR3 DNA: TGTGCCAGTAGTGATACTAGCGGGAACACTGTAACTCAAGAGACCCAGTACTTC. Its protein product is CASSDTSGNTVTQETQYF.

This chain joins TRBV5-4 and TRBJ1-6; no definite D call. CDR3 length: 18 residues. Between the trimmed V and J ends, which lost 3 bases and 0 bases, there was a span of 16 bases. Germline CDR1 reads SGHNT; CDR2 reads YYREEE (reference sequence). CDR3 coding DNA: TGTGCCAGCAGCTCCGAAAAGTTTTCGAGCTCCTATAATTCACCCCTCCACTTT. Translated: CASSSEKFSSSYNSPLHF.

The rearrangement joins TRBV6-6 to TRBJ1-3; 7 nucleotides match TRBD1. CDR3 size: 15 residues. The V gene's germline CDR1 is MNHNY and CDR2 SVGAGI (reference sequence). After removal of 5 bases from V and 0 bases from J, the junction contained 4 bases not matched to a gene. The CDR3 DNA reads as TGTGCCAGCAGTAGGGGACAGAGCTCTGGAAACACCATATATTTT. Its protein is CASSRGQSSGNTIYF.